This T cell receptor (beta chain) was recorded in a study of blood T cell repertoires in COVID-19. Study overall: From the United States, Italy and Spain came samples of acute and convalescent COVID-19. Sample material is recorded as cDNA or gDNA derived from T cells, B-cell-depleted T cells, or PBMCs.

Authors' methods: Reference gene primer amplification yielded estimated nucleated cell counts. Here immunoSEQ multiplex PCR was the method, and the copy in TCRdb shows in-frame clones only, minus some. D and trimming were read from the DNA, whereas the V and J calls and clone size are those reported in that table. The table has 200,000 to 250,000 clones, 75% to 90% seen once. V lost 2 bases and J lost 3; bases outside the gene matches: 2. Germline values: CDR1 SGDLS, CDR2 YYNGEE. The length of the CDR3 is 14 residues. The source material was peripheral blood. The clonotype was recovered from a woman in her sixties or seventies with COVID-19, enrolled during active disease. The rearrangement links TRBV9 to TRBJ1-5; 7 bases line up with TRBD1. CDR3 sequence (DNA): TGTGCCAGCAGCGTCGGACAGGTCAATCAGCCCCAGCATTTT. Translated, it gives CASSVGQVNQPQHF.